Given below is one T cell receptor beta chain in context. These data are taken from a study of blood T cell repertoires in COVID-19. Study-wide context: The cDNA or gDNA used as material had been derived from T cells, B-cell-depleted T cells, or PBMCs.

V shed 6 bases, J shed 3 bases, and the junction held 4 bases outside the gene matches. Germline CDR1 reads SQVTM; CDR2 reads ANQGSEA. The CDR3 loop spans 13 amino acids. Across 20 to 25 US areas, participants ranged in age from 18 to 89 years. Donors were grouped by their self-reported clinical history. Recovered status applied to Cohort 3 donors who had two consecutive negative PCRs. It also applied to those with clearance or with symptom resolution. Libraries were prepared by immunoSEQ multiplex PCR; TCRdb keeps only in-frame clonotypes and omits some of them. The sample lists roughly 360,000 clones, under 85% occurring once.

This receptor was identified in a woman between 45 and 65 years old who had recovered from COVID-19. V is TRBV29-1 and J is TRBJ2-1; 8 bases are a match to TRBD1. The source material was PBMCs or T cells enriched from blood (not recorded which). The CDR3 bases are TGCAGCGTCATAGGACAGGGCTACAATGAGCAGTTCTTC. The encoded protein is CSVIGQGYNEQFF.